This T cell receptor (beta chain) was profiled in a study of identical twins. A universal primer binding site was introduced by template switching. The final cDNA contained unique molecular identifiers. MiXCR, run by TCRdb on the 5' RACE reads, gives a single entry per CDR3 protein. The repertoire has around 230,000 distinct CDR3 sequences, around 6.5% of them found once; the top ten carry roughly 15%. This clonotype occurred many times. The CDR3 is 15 residues long. Germline-derived CDR1 and CDR2 are LGHNA and YNFKEQ. Trimming cost V 0 bases and J 3 bases, with 11 bases left between them. This sample was also put to use in a study of T cells expressing NK-cell markers.

The source is a woman younger than 30 in good health. The V gene is TRBV4-2, the J gene TRBJ1-1; D is unclear. The specimen sequenced was CD8+ T cells sorted from blood. CDR3 DNA: TGTGCCAGCAGCCAAGAAGAGGGCAGTTACACTGAAGCTTTCTTT. Translating gives CASSQEEGSYTEAFF.